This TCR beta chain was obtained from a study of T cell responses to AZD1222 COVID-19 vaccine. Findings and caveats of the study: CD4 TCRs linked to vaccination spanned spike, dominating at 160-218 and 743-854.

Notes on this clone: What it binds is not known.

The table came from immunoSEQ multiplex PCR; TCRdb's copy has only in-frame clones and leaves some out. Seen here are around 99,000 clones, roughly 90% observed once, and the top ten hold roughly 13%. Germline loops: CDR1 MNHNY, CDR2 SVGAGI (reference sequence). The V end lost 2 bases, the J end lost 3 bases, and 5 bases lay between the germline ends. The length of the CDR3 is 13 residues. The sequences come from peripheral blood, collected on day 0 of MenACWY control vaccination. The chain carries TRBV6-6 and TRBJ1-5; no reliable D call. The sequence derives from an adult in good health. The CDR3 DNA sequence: TGTGCCAGCAGTTACAGGCTCAATCAGCCCCAGCATTTT. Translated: CASSYRLNQPQHF.